This entry describes one T cell receptor (beta chain). V lost 10 bases, J lost 1 base, and 13 bases lay in between. This CDR3 has 13 residues. Germline-derived CDR1 and CDR2 are ENHRY and SYGVKD. Profiled with immunoSEQ multiplex PCR; TCRdb holds only in-frame clones, not every one. Of about 520,000 clones in the sample, roughly 95% are singletons; the top ten hold 0.05% to 0.07%. The data were taken from a study of shared clonotypes between healthy human individuals. Study-wide context: The donor group consisted of two women and a few men, aged 18 to 49.

The TCR was taken from a woman aged 25-40 years in good health. Sequencing used naive CD4+ T cells sorted from blood. The subset here: CD45RA+ positively selected. This sequence joins TRBV10-3 and TRBJ1-2; D is unresolved. CDR3 in DNA: TGTGCCACACGGATCGGGGTTAACTATGGCTACACCTTC. It is translated as CATRIGVNYGYTF.